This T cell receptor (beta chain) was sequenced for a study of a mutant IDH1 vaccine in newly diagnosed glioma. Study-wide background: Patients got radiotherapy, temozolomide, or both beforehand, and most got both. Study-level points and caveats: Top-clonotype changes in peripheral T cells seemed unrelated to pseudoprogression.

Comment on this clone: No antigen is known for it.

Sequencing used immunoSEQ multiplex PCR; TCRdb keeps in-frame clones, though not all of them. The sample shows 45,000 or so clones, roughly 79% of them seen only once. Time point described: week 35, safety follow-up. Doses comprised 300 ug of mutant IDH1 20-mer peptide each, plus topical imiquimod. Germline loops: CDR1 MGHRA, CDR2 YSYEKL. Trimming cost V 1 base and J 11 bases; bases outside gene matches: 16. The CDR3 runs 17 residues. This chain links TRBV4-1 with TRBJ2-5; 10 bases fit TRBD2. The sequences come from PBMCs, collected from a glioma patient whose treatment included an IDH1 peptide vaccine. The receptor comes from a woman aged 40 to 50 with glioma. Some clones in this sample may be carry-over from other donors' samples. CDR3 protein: CASSQGPRTSGPREQYF. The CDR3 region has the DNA TGCGCCAGCAGCCAAGGCCCCAGGACTAGCGGTCCTAGGGAGCAGTACTTC.